Detailed here is one TCR beta chain. Antigen: not known. The germline V gene encodes CDR1 GTSNPN and CDR2 SVGIG (reference sequence). The CDR3 runs to 11 residues. Trimming removed 2 bases at V and 10 bases at J, with 6 bases between. The entry originates in a study of cytomegalovirus exposure and HLA in healthy donors. Study results and caveats: When analyzed later, a missense DCLRE1C variant was found to be linked to TCR beta V- and J-gene trimming. Sequencing depth across donors, presence/absence analyses assumed, was roughly uniform. The authors later found TCR association rates varying by HLA locus, with DRB1 most and HLA-C fewest.

Each of the donors was a healthy bone marrow donor. This PCR relied on a set of 60 Vbeta primers and 13 Jbeta primers. Profiled with immunoSEQ multiplex PCR; TCRdb holds only in-frame clones, not every one. The profile shows about 120,000 clones, 50% to 75% of them singletons. The sequence was obtained from a woman aged 40 to 50 in good health and CMV-seropositive. This chain links TRBV30 with TRBJ1-6; no reliable D call. What was sequenced was PBMCs. This CDR3 is CAWSYGSPLHF. The CDR3 DNA reads TGTGCCTGGAGTTACGGGTCACCCCTCCACTTT.